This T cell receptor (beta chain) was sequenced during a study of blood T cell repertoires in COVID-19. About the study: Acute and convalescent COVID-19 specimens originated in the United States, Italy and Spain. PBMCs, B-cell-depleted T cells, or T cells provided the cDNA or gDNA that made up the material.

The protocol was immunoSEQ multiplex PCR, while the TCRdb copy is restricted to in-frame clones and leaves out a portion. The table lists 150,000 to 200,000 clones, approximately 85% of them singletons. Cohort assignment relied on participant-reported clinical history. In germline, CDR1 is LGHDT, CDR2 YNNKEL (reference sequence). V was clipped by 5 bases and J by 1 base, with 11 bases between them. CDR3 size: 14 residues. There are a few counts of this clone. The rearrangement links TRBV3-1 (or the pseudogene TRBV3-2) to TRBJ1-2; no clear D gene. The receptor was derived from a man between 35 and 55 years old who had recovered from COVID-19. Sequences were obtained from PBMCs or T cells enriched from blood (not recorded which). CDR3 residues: CASSFSGINYGYTF. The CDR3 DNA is TGTGCCAGCAGCTTTTCGGGGATTAACTATGGCTACACCTTC.